One sample yielded the 13 T cell receptor beta chains listed below, sequenced in a study of blood T cell repertoires in COVID-19. Clones were sequenced by immunoSEQ multiplex PCR, and TCRdb holds only the in-frame ones, with some missing. The sample gives fewer than 400,000 clones, about nine tenths of which show up once; 4% to 5% is in the top ten. Sequencing was done on a sample of PBMCs or T cells enriched from blood (not recorded which). The receptors originated from a man aged 25-45 years who had recovered from COVID-19.

The chain links TRBV2 to TRBJ2-7; D unresolved. Between the trimmed V and J ends, which lost 2 bases and 3 bases, there was a span of 11 bases. Germline-derived CDR1 and CDR2 are SNHLY and FYNNEI. This CDR3 contains 14 residues. DNA of the CDR3: TGTGCCAGCAGTGAAACTGAGGCCTACTACGAGCAGTACTTC. Translated, it gives CASSETEAYYEQYF.

This chain uses TRBV28 with TRBJ2-7, with 10 bases that match TRBD2. J lost 7 bases, V lost 5 bases, and 8 bases had no gene match. There are 14 residues in the CDR3. The germline gives CDR1 MDHEN, CDR2 SYDVKM. This chain's CDR3 is CASSKPGLAREQYF. The DNA of the CDR3 is TGTGCCAGCAGTAAACCGGGACTAGCGAGAGAGCAGTACTTC.

A single count supports this clone. The V call is TRBV25-1, the J call TRBJ2-1, with 9 bases aligning to TRBD1. Germline CDR1 is MGHDK and CDR2 is SYGVNS. The CDR3 covers 17 residues. V lost 5 bases, J lost 4 bases, and 12 bases stayed unmatched. CDR3 sequence: CASSTSLRDRAYNEQFF. The CDR3 coding sequence is TGTGCCAGCAGTACCTCCCTCAGGGACAGGGCATACAATGAGCAGTTCTTC.

The J gene is TRBJ1-3, the V gene TRBV18, with TRBD1 as a possible D gene (5 bases). Trimming removed 0 bases from V and 0 bases from J, with 9 bases in between. The CDR3 is 16 amino acids. The germline V gene encodes CDR1 KGHSH and CDR2 LQKENI. The CDR3 DNA reads as TGTGCCAGCTCACCACCCACCAGGGTCTCTGGAAACACCATATATTTT. It specifies CASSPPTRVSGNTIYF.

This rearrangement joins TRBV5-4 to TRBJ2-1, with TRBD2 matching over 12 bases. Looked up from germline, CDR1 is SGHNT and CDR2 is YYREEE (reference sequence). J lost 10 bases, V lost 4 bases, and 6 bases had no gene match. This CDR3 contains 14 residues. CDR3 DNA: TGTGCCAGCAGCCGACTAGCGGGAGAAGGGGAGCAGTTCTTC. Its protein is CASSRLAGEGEQFF.

CDR3 DNA sequence: TGCGCCAGCAGCTTGGCGAGTGGGAGCCCTAGCACAGATACGCAGTATTTT. This translates into CASSLASGSPSTDTQYF. The chain is built from TRBV5-1 and TRBJ2-3, with a weak D call TRBD2 (5 bases). The germline V gene has CDR1 SGHRS and CDR2 YFSETQ. The V end was cut by 0 bases, the J end by 0 bases, with 14 bases between. This CDR3 is 17 amino acids long.

This sequence joins TRBV19 and TRBJ1-5; the match to TRBD1 covers 8 bases. CDR1 LNHDA and CDR2 SQIVND come from the germline V gene (reference sequence). J was trimmed by 3 bases and V by 5 bases; bases with no gene match: 6. The CDR3 loop spans 15 amino acids. This chain's CDR3 is CASSPWTGPNQPQHF. For the CDR3, the DNA is TGTGCCAGTAGTCCGTGGACAGGGCCCAATCAGCCCCAGCATTTT.

This chain joins TRBV19 and TRBJ2-7; 9 nucleotides agree with TRBD2. Trimming removed 6 bases from V and 4 bases from J; junction bases left unmatched: 7. CDR1 LNHDA and CDR2 SQIVND come from the germline V gene (reference sequence). The CDR3 covers 14 residues. The CDR3 is CASRPRGRVYEQYF. In nucleotides, the CDR3 is TGTGCCAGTAGACCCCGCGGGAGGGTGTACGAGCAGTACTTC.

The chain uses TRBV5-6 and TRBJ2-5; possibly TRBD2 for D (6 bases). Trimming removed 2 bases at V and 2 bases at J, with 16 bases between. CDR3 length: 16 residues. Germline V gene lookup returns CDR1 SGHDT and CDR2 YYEEEE. The CDR3 protein is CASSFLSAGTQETQYF. The CDR3 coding sequence is TGTGCCAGCAGCTTCCTGTCGGCGGGAACACAAGAGACCCAGTACTTC.

The chain links TRBV24-1 to TRBJ2-3; D is unresolved. Per the germline V gene, CDR1 is KGHDR and CDR2 is SFDVKD. There are 13 residues in the CDR3. With 4 bases removed from V and 2 bases from J, the gap between germline ends came to 6 bases. CDR3 protein: CATSDPNTDTQYF. Here the CDR3 DNA reads TGTGCCACCAGTGACCCAAACACAGATACGCAGTATTTT.

The chain joins TRBV6-4 to TRBJ1-5, with D possibly being TRBD1 (6 bases). This CDR3 has 17 residues. Germline V gene data show CDR1 as MRHNA and CDR2 as SNTAGT. V lost 0 bases, J lost 1 base, and 13 bases lay in between. The CDR3 bases are TGTGCCAGCAGTGACTCGAACGCAGGGGCGAGCAATCAGCCCCAGCATTTT. It yields the protein CASSDSNAGASNQPQHF.

This clone occurred a few times. This chain uses TRBV11-2 with TRBJ2-7; tentative D call: TRBD2 (6 bases). Trimming left V 7 bases short and J 2 bases short, with 12 bases between. Germline CDR1 and CDR2: SGHAT and FQNNGV. This CDR3 has 13 residues. The CDR3 nucleotides read TGTGCCAGCAAGGGAGGTGGACCCTACGAGCAGTACTTC. The encoded protein is CASKGGGPYEQYF.

This clone was seen just once. CDR3 in amino acids: CASIRGGAYREGQYF. The CDR3 DNA follows: TGCGCCAGCATTAGGGGCGGCGCTTACAGGGAGGGGCAGTACTTC. This rearrangement joins TRBV5-1 to TRBJ2-7; D may be TRBD2 (7 bases). The germline gives CDR1 SGHRS, CDR2 YFSETQ. The CDR3 length is 15 residues. V shed 6 bases and J shed 9 bases, with 25 bases lying between them. Full variable domain (rest looked up from reference TRBV5-1 and TRBJ2-7): KAGVTQTPRYLIKTRGQQVTLSCSPISGHRSVSWYQQTPGQGLQFLFEYFSETQRNKGNFPGRFSGRQFSNSRSEMNVSTLELGDSALYLCASIRGGAYREGQYFGPGTRLTVT.